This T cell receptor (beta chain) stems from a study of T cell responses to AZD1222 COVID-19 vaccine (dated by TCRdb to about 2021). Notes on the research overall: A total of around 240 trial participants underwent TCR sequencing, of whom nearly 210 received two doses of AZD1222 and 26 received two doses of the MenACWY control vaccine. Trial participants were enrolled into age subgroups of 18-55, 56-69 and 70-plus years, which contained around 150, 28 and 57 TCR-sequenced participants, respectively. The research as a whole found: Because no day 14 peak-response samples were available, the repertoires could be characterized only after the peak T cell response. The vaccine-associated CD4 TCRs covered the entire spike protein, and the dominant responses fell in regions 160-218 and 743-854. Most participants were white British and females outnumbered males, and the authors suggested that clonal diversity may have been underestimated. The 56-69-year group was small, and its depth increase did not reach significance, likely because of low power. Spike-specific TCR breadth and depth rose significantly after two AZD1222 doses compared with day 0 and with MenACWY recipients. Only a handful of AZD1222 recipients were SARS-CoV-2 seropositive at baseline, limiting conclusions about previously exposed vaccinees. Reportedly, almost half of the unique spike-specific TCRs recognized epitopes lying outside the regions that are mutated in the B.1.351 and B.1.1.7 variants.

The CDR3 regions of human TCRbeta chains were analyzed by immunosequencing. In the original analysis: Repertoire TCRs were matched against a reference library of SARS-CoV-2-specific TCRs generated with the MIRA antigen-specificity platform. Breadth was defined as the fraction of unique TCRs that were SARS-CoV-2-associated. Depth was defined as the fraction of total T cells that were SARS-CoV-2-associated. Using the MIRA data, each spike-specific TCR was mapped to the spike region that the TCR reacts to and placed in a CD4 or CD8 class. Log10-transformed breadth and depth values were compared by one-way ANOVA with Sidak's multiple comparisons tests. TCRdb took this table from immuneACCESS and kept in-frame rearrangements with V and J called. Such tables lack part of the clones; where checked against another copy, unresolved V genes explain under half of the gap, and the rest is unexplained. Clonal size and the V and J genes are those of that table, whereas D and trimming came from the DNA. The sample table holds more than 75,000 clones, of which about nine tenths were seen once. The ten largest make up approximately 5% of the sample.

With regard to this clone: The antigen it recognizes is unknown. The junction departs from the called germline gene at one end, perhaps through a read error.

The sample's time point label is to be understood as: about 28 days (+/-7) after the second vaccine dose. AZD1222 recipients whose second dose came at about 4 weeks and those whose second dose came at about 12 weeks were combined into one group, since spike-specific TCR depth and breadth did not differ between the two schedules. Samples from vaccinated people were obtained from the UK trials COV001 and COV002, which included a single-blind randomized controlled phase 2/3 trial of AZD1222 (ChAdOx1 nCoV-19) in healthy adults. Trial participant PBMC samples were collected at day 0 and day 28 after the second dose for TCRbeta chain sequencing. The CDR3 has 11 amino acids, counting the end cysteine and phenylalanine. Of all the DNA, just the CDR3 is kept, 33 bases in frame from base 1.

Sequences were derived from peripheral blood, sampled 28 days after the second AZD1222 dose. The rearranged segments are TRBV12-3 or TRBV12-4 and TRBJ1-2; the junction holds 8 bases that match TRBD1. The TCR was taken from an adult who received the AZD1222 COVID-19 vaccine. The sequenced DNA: TGTGCCAGCAGTTTAGCGGACAGGGTTCGTTTC. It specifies CASSLADRVRF.